These 13 T cell receptor beta chains were sequenced from one sample in a study of CD8+ T cells in alopecia areata (dated by TCRdb to 2017 to 2018). Library preparation employed the immunoSEQ multiplex PCR assay. To provide template for TCR sequencing, every sample had RNA extracted and reverse transcribed into cDNA. Imported from immuneACCESS, the table was reduced by TCRdb to in-frame sequences with V and J called. These copies leave out some clones; in studies compared against another copy, an unresolved V gene accounts for under half, and the cause of the remainder is not known. This sample has approximately 140,000 clones in its table, and roughly nine tenths of those were observed once. About 12% of the sample is held by the ten biggest clonotypes. This specimen's time point label, per the study, means: around 28 days on oral tofacitinib. This specimen's treatment or condition label, per the study, means: oral pan-JAK inhibitor, 5-10 mg twice daily.

The sample in question was CD8+ T cells sorted from blood, obtained at week 4, from a patient treated with tofacitinib. These receptors were obtained from a human donor with alopecia areata.

The chain employs TRBV2 and TRBJ2-7, with TRBD2 matching over 10 bases. From germline, CDR1 is SNHLY and CDR2 FYNNEI. V lost 4 bases to trimming and J lost 0 bases; unmatched junction nucleotides: 6. The CDR3 sequence is 16 residues long. Here the CDR3 DNA reads TGTGCCAGCAGTGTCCTCGGGACTAGCGCCTCCTACGAGCAGTACTTC. Encoded protein: CASSVLGTSASYEQYF.

This clone was seen once. Other nucleotide sequences in the sample specify the same CDR3. The chain uses TRBV5-1 and TRBJ2-3; 12 bases match TRBD1. This CDR3 region has 15 residues. Looked up from germline, CDR1 is SGHRS and CDR2 is YFSETQ. The trim removed 3 bases at V and 2 bases at J, leaving 1 base unmatched. CDR3 loop: CASSWGQGATDTQYF. The CDR3 bases are TGCGCCAGCAGCTGGGGACAGGGGGCCACAGATACGCAGTATTTT.

In its sample, this clone was seen once. The chain combines TRBV27 with TRBJ2-5, with D perhaps TRBD1 or TRBD2 (5 bases each). Germline values: CDR1 MNHEY, CDR2 SMNVEV (reference sequence). The CDR3 totals 14 residues. The V gene lost 1 base and the J gene lost 6 bases, with 12 bases spanning the gap. As DNA, the CDR3 is TGTGCCAGCAGTTTATTTGGGGGTCGACAGACCCAGTACTTC. It is translated as CASSLFGGRQTQYF.

The CDR3 region is CASSLIYTANTGELFF. CDR3 bases: TGTGCCAGCAGCTTGATTTATACCGCGAACACCGGGGAGCTGTTTTTT. The genes are TRBV5-4 and TRBJ2-2; D unclear. CDR1 and CDR2 (germline): SGHNT, YYREEE (reference sequence). The length of the CDR3 is 16 residues. V was shortened by 1 base and J by 0 bases, with 10 bases between the two germline ends.

This chain joins TRBV9 and TRBJ2-1; 14 bases align to TRBD2. This CDR3 is 17 amino acids long. The V and J ends lost 2 bases and 7 bases, in that order; junction bases with no gene match: 8. Germline values: CDR1 SGDLS, CDR2 YYNGEE. For the CDR3, the DNA is TGTGCCAGCAGCGTTAGACTAGCGGGAGGGAACCTGAATGAGCAGTTCTTC. Protein sequence: CASSVRLAGGNLNEQFF.

This sequence joins TRBV23-1 and TRBJ2-3; 11 bases map to TRBD1. TRBV23-1 is an ORF; its function is uncertain. CDR3 length: 16 residues. V dropped 6 bases and J dropped 5; count of bases not matched to a gene: 10. The chain's CDR3 is CASSPSGQGDGDTQYF. As DNA, the CDR3 is TGCGCCAGCAGCCCCTCGGGACAGGGGGATGGAGATACGCAGTATTTT.

The genes are TRBV2 and TRBJ1-2, with D tentatively TRBD1 (6 bases). V lost 11 bases and J lost 0, with 25 bases in between. The CDR3 consists of 17 residues. Germline loops: CDR1 SNHLY, CDR2 FYNNEI. This chain's CDR3 is CAAMVSGAHSTNYGYTF. The CDR3 nucleotides read TGTGCCGCAATGGTTTCGGGGGCCCACTCAACTAACTATGGCTACACCTTC.

This chain joins TRBV9 and TRBJ1-2; 10 bases agree with TRBD1. This CDR3 has 15 residues. Germline CDR1 SGDLS, CDR2 YYNGEE. With 4 bases clipped from V and 7 bases from J, the junction kept 10 bases outside the gene matches. The CDR3 spells CASSPRDRGQVGYTF. CDR3 nucleotide sequence: TGTGCCAGCAGCCCCCGGGACAGGGGTCAGGTTGGCTACACCTTC.

The gene calls are TRBV4-1 and TRBJ2-3; TRBD2 agrees at 7 bases. This CDR3 comprises 20 residues. Germline CDR1 reads MGHRA; CDR2 reads YSYEKL. The V gene end was trimmed by 2 bases and the J gene end by 2 bases; junction bases not matched to a gene: 19. CDR3 sequence: CASSQNSNRRPSGYTDTQYF. The CDR3 DNA reads as TGCGCCAGCAGCCAAAATTCCAACCGCCGTCCTAGCGGTTACACAGATACGCAGTATTTT.

In its sample, this clone was seen once. This chain connects TRBV25-1 to TRBJ2-3, with D unclear. The CDR3 spans 14 residues. Germline loops: CDR1 MGHDK, CDR2 SYGVNS. Trimming stripped 8 bases from V and 3 bases from J, with 15 bases between. The CDR3 sequence: CASGRASRTDTQYF. CDR3 in DNA: TGTGCCAGCGGGCGAGCCTCGCGGACAGATACGCAGTATTTT.

The V call is TRBV6-1, the J call TRBJ2-7, with D tentatively TRBD1 (6 bases). CDR1 and CDR2 (germline): MNHNS, SASEGT. Trimming stripped 0 bases from V and 4 bases from J, with 7 bases between. The CDR3 sequence is 13 residues long. CDR3 protein: CASSEADSYEQYF. The CDR3 nucleotides read TGTGCCAGCAGTGAAGCGGACAGTTACGAGCAGTACTTC.

The V gene is TRBV6-1, the J gene TRBJ2-1; the match to TRBD2 covers 8 bases. Germline V gene data show CDR1 as MNHNS and CDR2 as SASEGT. The CDR3 runs to 14 residues. J was trimmed by 7 bases and V by 10 bases; bases with no gene match: 12. This CDR3 reads CATHTQREFNEQFF. The CDR3, as DNA: TGTGCCACCCATACGCAGCGGGAGTTTAATGAGCAGTTCTTC.

The V gene is TRBV5-1, the J gene TRBJ2-1, with D maybe TRBD2 (5 bases). Germline V gene sequence: CDR1 SGHRS, CDR2 YFSETQ. V was pared by 2 bases and J by 7 bases, with 10 bases between. This CDR3 has 13 residues. The CDR3 reads CASSLTSGNEQFF. In DNA, the CDR3 is TGCGCCAGCAGCTTAACTAGTGGTAATGAGCAGTTCTTC.